The 15 T cell receptor beta chains presented below share a single source sample, sequenced in a study of monozygotic twins with inflammatory bowel disease. TCRdb reanalyzed the 5' RACE reads and collapses them to one entry per CDR3 protein, without DNA. The ten most abundant clones cover 1.6% of a sample with around 200,000 distinct CDR3 sequences. Sequencing input: blood. The receptor set was obtained from a human donor with ulcerative colitis or Crohn's disease, or a healthy co-twin of an affected twin (not recorded which).

The chain recombines TRBV5-4 with TRBJ2-5; TCRdb indicates TRBD1, and absent DNA this call remains unverified. The germline V gene has CDR1 SGHNT and CDR2 YYREEE (reference sequence). This CDR3 is 15 amino acids long. Here the CDR3 reads CASSLGQPFGETQYF.

This chain uses TRBV5-5 with TRBJ1-2. The CDR3 has 12 amino acids. From germline, CDR1 is SGHKS and CDR2 YYEKEE (reference sequence). CDR3 amino acids: CASSSGKGGYTF.

The gene calls are TRBV5-1 and TRBJ2-1. Germline-derived CDR1 and CDR2 are SGHRS and YFSETQ. The CDR3 consists of 12 residues. This CDR3 is CASSWDGNEQFF.

The chain employs TRBV19 and TRBJ1-5; the D gene TCRdb calls, TRBD1, cannot be checked with no DNA. Germline V gene lookup returns CDR1 LNHDA and CDR2 SQIVND (reference sequence). The CDR3 sequence is 12 residues long. The CDR3 here is CASGAGNQPQHF.

The V call is TRBV6-5, the J call TRBJ1-4. The germline V gene encodes CDR1 MNHEY and CDR2 SVGAGI. The CDR3 contains 12 residues. The chain's CDR3 is CASRTQQEKLFF.

This CDR3 is CASNLQRNTEAFF. This chain links TRBV19 with TRBJ1-1. Germline CDR1 is LNHDA and CDR2 is SQIVND (reference sequence). The CDR3 has 13 residues.

The V call is TRBV7-2, the J call TRBJ1-3; the TCRdb D gene call, TRBD1, has no DNA to confirm it. Germline loops: CDR1 SGHTA, CDR2 FQGNSA. CDR3 size: 16 residues. This CDR3 reads CASSLQAGASGNTIYF.

V usage is TRBV6-5 and J usage is TRBJ2-1; TCRdb outputs TRBD2, but without DNA this stays unchecked. The CDR3 covers 17 residues. Germline CDR1 reads MNHEY; CDR2 reads SVGAGI. The CDR3 protein is CASISRRAAATGGEQFF.

This chain joins TRBV29-1 and TRBJ2-3; checking the TCRdb D call of TRBD1 is not possible without DNA. Germline V lookup: CDR1 SQVTM, CDR2 ANQGSEA. The CDR3 is made up of 15 amino acids. The CDR3 protein is CSVSRDRGRTDTQYF.

The chain recombines TRBV18 with TRBJ2-1. The CDR3 length is 13 residues. CDR1 and CDR2 (germline): KGHSH, LQKENI. This CDR3 is CASSPPGVTEQFF. Supplemented by reference TRBV18 and TRBJ2-1, the full variable domain reads NAGVMQNPRHLVRRRGQEARLRCSPMKGHSHVYWYRQLPEEGLKFMVYLQKENIIDESGMPKERFSAEFPKEGPSILRIQQVVRGDSAAYFCASSPPGVTEQFFGPGTRLTVL.

The chain carries TRBV7-9 and TRBJ1-1; without DNA, the TCRdb call of TRBD1 cannot be checked. The CDR3 length is 13 residues. The germline V gene encodes CDR1 SEHNR and CDR2 FQNEAQ (reference sequence). This CDR3 reads CASSYSRYTEAFF.

This CDR3 is CASSPLTRVEQFF. The genes are TRBV18 and TRBJ2-1; without DNA, the TCRdb call of TRBD2 cannot be checked. The CDR3 is made up of 13 amino acids. The V gene's germline CDR1 is KGHSH and CDR2 LQKENI.

J is TRBJ1-1 and V is TRBV5-1. The CDR3 has 12 residues. Germline loops: CDR1 SGHRS, CDR2 YFSETQ. Here the CDR3 reads CASSLPSTEAFF.

This rearrangement joins TRBV20-1 to TRBJ2-7; no DNA is available, so the TRBD2 call from TCRdb remains unchecked. The CDR3 length is 15 residues. The germline V gene has CDR1 DFQATT and CDR2 SNEGSKA (reference sequence). The chain's CDR3 is CSARDLGTTLYEQYF.

The V call is TRBV2, the J call TRBJ2-7; TCRdb's D gene call, TRBD1, goes unchecked for lack of DNA. This CDR3 is built from 14 residues. CDR1 SNHLY and CDR2 FYNNEI come from the germline V gene. The CDR3 spells CASSEEQVVYEQYF.